This is a list of T cell receptor beta chains from one sample in a study of lymphopenia after photon versus proton radiotherapy. Measured with immunoSEQ multiplex PCR; TCRdb has only the in-frame clones, and not every one. The data show 43,000 or so clones, approximately 85% seen once. The sample consisted of peripheral blood, taken from a patient treated with photon-based radiotherapy. All receptors come from a man aged 35-49 years with gastric cancer. CDR3s include the opening cysteine and the closing phenylalanine or tryptophan. Fields, in order: D gene, J gene, clone size, V gene, CDR3 length, CDR3 protein, CDR3 DNA. D genes are given only for firm matches. A clone size is listed for some rows: how often the clone was seen (once, few, many), or a class if it is expanded.

D gene: NA; J gene: TRBJ2-7; clone size: once; V gene: TRBV29-1; CDR3 length: 11; CDR3 protein: CSVGHQYEQYF; CDR3 DNA: TGCAGCGTTGGGCACCAATACGAGCAGTACTTC
D gene: NA; J gene: TRBJ2-3; clone size: NA; V gene: TRBV5-1; CDR3 length: 15; CDR3 protein: CASSLVATATDTQYF; CDR3 DNA: TGCGCCAGCAGCTTGGTGGCTACTGCCACAGATACGCAGTATTTT
D gene: NA; J gene: TRBJ2-2; clone size: once; V gene: TRBV2; CDR3 length: 13; CDR3 protein: CASRAGRGGELFF; CDR3 DNA: TGTGCCAGCCGCGCCGGACGAGGCGGGGAGCTGTTTTTT
D gene: NA; J gene: TRBJ1-2; clone size: NA; V gene: TRBV7-2; CDR3 length: 16; CDR3 protein: CASSLEFTARGRSYTF; CDR3 DNA: TGTGCCAGCAGCTTAGAGTTTACGGCCAGGGGAAGGAGCTACACCTTC
D gene: NA; J gene: TRBJ2-4; clone size: NA; V gene: TRBV19; CDR3 length: 14; CDR3 protein: CASSTRKSENIQYF; CDR3 DNA: TGTGCCAGTAGTACCAGAAAGTCGGAGAATATTCAGTACTTC
D gene: TRBD1; J gene: TRBJ1-2; clone size: NA; V gene: TRBV5-6; CDR3 length: 14; CDR3 protein: CASSSGTGNYGYTF; CDR3 DNA: TGTGCCAGCAGCTCCGGGACAGGTAACTATGGCTACACCTTC
D gene: NA; J gene: TRBJ1-1; clone size: NA; V gene: TRBV6-5; CDR3 length: 16; CDR3 protein: CASSYVFAGTGTEAFF; CDR3 DNA: TGTGCCAGCAGTTATGTCTTTGCCGGGACTGGGACTGAAGCTTTCTTT
D gene: TRBD2; J gene: TRBJ2-4; clone size: NA; V gene: TRBV27; CDR3 length: 15; CDR3 protein: CASRFGGASENIQYF; CDR3 DNA: TGTGCCAGCAGATTCGGGGGGGCGAGCGAAAACATTCAGTACTTC
D gene: NA; J gene: TRBJ1-2; clone size: NA; V gene: TRBV5-6; CDR3 length: 12; CDR3 protein: CASSLLGDGYTF; CDR3 DNA: TGTGCCAGCAGCTTGTTAGGGGATGGCTACACCTTC
D gene: NA; J gene: TRBJ2-7; clone size: NA; V gene: TRBV28; CDR3 length: 11; CDR3 protein: CASSLEDEQYF; CDR3 DNA: TGTGCCAGCAGTTTAGAAGACGAGCAGTACTTC
D gene: TRBD1; J gene: TRBJ1-4; clone size: few; V gene: TRBV5-1; CDR3 length: 15; CDR3 protein: CASSLGTGGGEKLFF; CDR3 DNA: TGCGCCAGCAGCTTGGGGACAGGGGGAGGTGAAAAACTGTTTTTT
D gene: TRBD1; J gene: TRBJ2-3; clone size: NA; V gene: TRBV19; CDR3 length: 16; CDR3 protein: CASSGRDRGSPDTQYF; CDR3 DNA: TGTGCCAGTAGTGGCCGGGACAGGGGTTCCCCAGATACGCAGTATTTT
D gene: TRBD2; J gene: TRBJ2-3; clone size: NA; V gene: TRBV7-6; CDR3 length: 14; CDR3 protein: CASSLAGGSDTQYF; CDR3 DNA: TGTGCCAGCAGCTTAGCCGGGGGGTCCGATACGCAGTATTTT
D gene: TRBD1; J gene: TRBJ1-6; clone size: NA; V gene: TRBV7-2; CDR3 length: 14; CDR3 protein: CASSLGDRVSPLHF; CDR3 DNA: TGTGCCAGCAGCTTAGGGGACAGGGTTTCACCCCTCCACTTT
D gene: TRBD1; J gene: TRBJ1-3; clone size: NA; V gene: TRBV2; CDR3 length: 14; CDR3 protein: CASGYRGSGNTIYF; CDR3 DNA: TGTGCCAGCGGCTACAGGGGCTCTGGAAACACCATATATTTT
D gene: TRBD1; J gene: TRBJ1-4; clone size: NA; V gene: TRBV7-9; CDR3 length: 15; CDR3 protein: CASSPRTGMGEKLFF; CDR3 DNA: TGTGCCAGCAGCCCACGGACAGGGATGGGAGAAAAACTGTTTTTT
D gene: TRBD1; J gene: TRBJ1-2; clone size: NA; V gene: TRBV7-9; CDR3 length: 12; CDR3 protein: CASSRQGGGYTF; CDR3 DNA: TGTGCCAGCAGCCGACAGGGGGGCGGCTACACCTTC
D gene: NA; J gene: TRBJ2-7; clone size: NA; V gene: TRBV10-3; CDR3 length: 14; CDR3 protein: CAISEGRGFYEQYF; CDR3 DNA: TGTGCCATCAGTGAGGGGAGGGGGTTCTACGAGCAGTACTTC
D gene: TRBD2; J gene: TRBJ2-1; clone size: NA; V gene: TRBV7-2; CDR3 length: 14; CDR3 protein: CASSRERGGPEQFF; CDR3 DNA: TGTGCCAGCAGTCGGGAGCGGGGAGGGCCCGAGCAGTTCTTC
D gene: NA; J gene: TRBJ2-4; clone size: NA; V gene: TRBV5-1; CDR3 length: 14; CDR3 protein: CASSLEAGDNIQYF; CDR3 DNA: TGCGCCAGCAGCTTGGAGGCAGGGGATAACATTCAGTACTTC
D gene: TRBD1; J gene: TRBJ1-2; clone size: few; V gene: TRBV7-2; CDR3 length: 15; CDR3 protein: CASSPSGQGLFGYTF; CDR3 DNA: TGTGCCAGCAGCCCCTCAGGACAGGGACTCTTTGGCTACACCTTC
D gene: NA; J gene: TRBJ1-3; clone size: few; V gene: TRBV5-6; CDR3 length: 14; CDR3 protein: CASSLVGDGNTIYF; CDR3 DNA: TGTGCCAGCAGCTTGGTAGGGGATGGAAACACCATATATTTT
D gene: TRBD1; J gene: TRBJ2-1; clone size: few; V gene: TRBV2; CDR3 length: 17; CDR3 protein: CASSETARTGSDNEQFF; CDR3 DNA: TGTGCCAGCAGTGAAACCGCCCGGACAGGATCCGACAATGAGCAGTTCTTC
D gene: TRBD1; J gene: TRBJ1-4; clone size: few; V gene: TRBV18; CDR3 length: 14; CDR3 protein: CATHAGTGYEKLFF; CDR3 DNA: TGTGCCACTCACGCGGGGACAGGGTACGAAAAACTGTTTTTT
D gene: NA; J gene: TRBJ1-5; clone size: NA; V gene: TRBV18; CDR3 length: 13; CDR3 protein: CASSPSGDQPQHF; CDR3 DNA: TGTGCCAGCTCACCGTCCGGGGATCAGCCCCAGCATTTT
D gene: TRBD1; J gene: TRBJ1-6; clone size: NA; V gene: TRBV7-3; CDR3 length: 14; CDR3 protein: CASSTQGAFSPLHF; CDR3 DNA: TGTGCCAGCTCTACACAGGGGGCCTTTTCACCCCTCCACTTT
D gene: TRBD2; J gene: TRBJ2-3; clone size: once; V gene: TRBV4-2; CDR3 length: 16; CDR3 protein: CASSQDRGLAGDTQYF; CDR3 DNA: TGTGCCAGCAGCCAAGATCGTGGACTAGCTGGAGATACGCAGTATTTT